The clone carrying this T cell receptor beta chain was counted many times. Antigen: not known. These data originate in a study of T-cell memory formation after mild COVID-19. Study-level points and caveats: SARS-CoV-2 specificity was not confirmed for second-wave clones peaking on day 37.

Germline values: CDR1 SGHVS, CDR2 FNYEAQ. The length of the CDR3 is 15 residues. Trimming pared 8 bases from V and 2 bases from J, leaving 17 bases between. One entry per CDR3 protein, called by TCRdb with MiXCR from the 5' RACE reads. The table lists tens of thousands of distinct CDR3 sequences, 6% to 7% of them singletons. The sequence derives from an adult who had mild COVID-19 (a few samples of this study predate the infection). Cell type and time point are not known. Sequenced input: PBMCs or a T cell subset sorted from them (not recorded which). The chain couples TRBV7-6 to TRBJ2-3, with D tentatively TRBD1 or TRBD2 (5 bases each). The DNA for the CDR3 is TGTGCCAGCGGGGGACGGGGTCAGACCACAGATACGCAGTATTTT. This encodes CASGGRGQTTDTQYF.